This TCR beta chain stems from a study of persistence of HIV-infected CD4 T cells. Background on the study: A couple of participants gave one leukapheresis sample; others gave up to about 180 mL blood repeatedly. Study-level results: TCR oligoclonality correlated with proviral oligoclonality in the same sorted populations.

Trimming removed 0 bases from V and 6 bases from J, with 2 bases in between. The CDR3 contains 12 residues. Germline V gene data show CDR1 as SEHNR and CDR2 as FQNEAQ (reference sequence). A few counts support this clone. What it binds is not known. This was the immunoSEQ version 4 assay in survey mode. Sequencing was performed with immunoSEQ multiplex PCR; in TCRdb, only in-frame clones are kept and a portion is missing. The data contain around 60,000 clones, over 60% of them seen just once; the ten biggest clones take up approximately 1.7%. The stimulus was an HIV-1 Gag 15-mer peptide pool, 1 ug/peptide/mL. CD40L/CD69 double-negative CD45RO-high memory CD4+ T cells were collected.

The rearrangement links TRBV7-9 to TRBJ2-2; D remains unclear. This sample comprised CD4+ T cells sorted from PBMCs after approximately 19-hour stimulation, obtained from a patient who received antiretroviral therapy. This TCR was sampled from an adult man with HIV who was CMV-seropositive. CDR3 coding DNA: TGTGCCAGCAGCTTAGCGGCCGGGGAGCTGTTTTTT. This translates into CASSLAAGELFF.